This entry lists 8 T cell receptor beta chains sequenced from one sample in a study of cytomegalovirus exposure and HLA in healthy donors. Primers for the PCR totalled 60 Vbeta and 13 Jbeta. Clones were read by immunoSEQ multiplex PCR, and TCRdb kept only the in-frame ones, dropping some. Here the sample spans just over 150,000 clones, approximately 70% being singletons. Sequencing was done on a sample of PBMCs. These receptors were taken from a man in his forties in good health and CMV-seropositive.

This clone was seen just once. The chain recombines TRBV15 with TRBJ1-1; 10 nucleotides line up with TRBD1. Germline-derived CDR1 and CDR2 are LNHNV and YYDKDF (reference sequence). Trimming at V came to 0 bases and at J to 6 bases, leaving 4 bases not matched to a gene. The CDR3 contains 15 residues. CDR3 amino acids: CATSRDWTGGAEAFF. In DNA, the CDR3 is TGTGCCACCAGCAGAGATTGGACAGGGGGTGCTGAAGCTTTCTTT.

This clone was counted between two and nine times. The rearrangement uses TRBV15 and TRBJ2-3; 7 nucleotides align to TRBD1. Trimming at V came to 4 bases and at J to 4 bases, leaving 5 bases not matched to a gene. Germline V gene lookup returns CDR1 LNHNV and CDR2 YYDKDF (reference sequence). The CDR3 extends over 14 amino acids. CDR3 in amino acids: CATSTEGGPDTQYF. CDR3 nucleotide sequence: TGTGCCACCAGCACCGAAGGGGGCCCAGATACGCAGTATTTT.

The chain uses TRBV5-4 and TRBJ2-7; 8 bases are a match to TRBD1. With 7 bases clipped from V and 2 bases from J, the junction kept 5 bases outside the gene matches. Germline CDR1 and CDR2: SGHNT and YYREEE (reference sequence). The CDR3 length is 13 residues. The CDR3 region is CASSTGGTYEQYF. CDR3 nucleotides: TGTGCCAGCTCTACAGGGGGTACCTACGAGCAGTACTTC.

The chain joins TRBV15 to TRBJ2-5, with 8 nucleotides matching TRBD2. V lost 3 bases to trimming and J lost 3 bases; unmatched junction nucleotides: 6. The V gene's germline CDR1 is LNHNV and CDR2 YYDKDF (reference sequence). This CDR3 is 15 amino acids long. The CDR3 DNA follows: TGTGCCACCAGCAGGCCCACTAGCGGCGAAGAGACCCAGTACTTC. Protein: CATSRPTSGEETQYF.

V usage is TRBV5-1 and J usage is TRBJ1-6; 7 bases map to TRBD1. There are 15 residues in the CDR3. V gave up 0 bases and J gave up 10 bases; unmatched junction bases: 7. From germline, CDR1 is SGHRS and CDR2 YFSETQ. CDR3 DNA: TGCGCCAGCAGCTTGGGACAGGGTATAGGCTCACCCCTCCACTTT. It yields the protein CASSLGQGIGSPLHF. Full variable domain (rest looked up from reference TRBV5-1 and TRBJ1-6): KAGVTQTPRYLIKTRGQQVTLSCSPISGHRSVSWYQQTPGQGLQFLFEYFSETQRNKGNFPGRFSGRQFSNSRSEMNVSTLELGDSALYLCASSLGQGIGSPLHFGNGTRLTVT.

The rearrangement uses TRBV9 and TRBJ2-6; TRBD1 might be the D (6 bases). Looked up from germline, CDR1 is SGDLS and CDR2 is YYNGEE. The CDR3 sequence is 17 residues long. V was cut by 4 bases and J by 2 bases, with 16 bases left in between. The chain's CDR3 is CASSLTTGITGANVLTF. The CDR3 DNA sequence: TGTGCCAGCAGCCTAACGACAGGAATCACTGGGGCCAACGTCCTGACTTTC.

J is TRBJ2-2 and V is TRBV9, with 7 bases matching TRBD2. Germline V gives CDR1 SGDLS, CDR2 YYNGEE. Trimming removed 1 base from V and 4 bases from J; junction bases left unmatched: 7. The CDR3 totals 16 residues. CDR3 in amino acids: CASSVITGGSTGELFF. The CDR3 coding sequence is TGTGCCAGCAGCGTAATAACGGGGGGAAGCACCGGGGAGCTGTTTTTT. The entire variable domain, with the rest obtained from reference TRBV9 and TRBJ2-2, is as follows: DSGVTQTPKHLITATGQRVTLRCSPRSGDLSVYWYQQSLDQGLQFLIQYYNGEERAKGNILERFSAQQFPDLHSELNLSSLELGDSALYFCASSVITGGSTGELFFGEGSRLTVL.

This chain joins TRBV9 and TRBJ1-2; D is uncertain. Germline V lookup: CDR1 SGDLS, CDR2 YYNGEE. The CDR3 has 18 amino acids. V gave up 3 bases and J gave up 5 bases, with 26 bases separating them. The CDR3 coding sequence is TGTGCCAGCAGCGAACAGCGGGAACTCGACGCCGCTGGGTATGGCTACACCTTC. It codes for CASSEQRELDAAGYGYTF.